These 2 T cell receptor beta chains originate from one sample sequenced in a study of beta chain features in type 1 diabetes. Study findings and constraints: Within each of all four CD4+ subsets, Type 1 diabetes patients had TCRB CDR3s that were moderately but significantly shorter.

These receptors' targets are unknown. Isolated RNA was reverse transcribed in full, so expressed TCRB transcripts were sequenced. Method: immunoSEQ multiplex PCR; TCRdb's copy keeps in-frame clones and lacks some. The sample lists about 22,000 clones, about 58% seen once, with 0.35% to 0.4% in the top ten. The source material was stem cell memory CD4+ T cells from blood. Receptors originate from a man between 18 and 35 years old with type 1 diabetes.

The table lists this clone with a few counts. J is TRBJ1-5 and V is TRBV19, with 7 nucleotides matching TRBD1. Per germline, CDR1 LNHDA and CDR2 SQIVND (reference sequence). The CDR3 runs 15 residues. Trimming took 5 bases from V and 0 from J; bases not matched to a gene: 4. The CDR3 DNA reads TGTGCCAGTAGTCGGGGACAGCTTAGCAATCAGCCCCAGCATTTT. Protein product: CASSRGQLSNQPQHF.

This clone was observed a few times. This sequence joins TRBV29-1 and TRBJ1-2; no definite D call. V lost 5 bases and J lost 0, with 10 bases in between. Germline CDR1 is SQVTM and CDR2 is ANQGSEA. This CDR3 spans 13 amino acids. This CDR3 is CSVRGESNYGYTF. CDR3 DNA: TGCAGCGTTCGAGGAGAATCTAACTATGGCTACACCTTC.